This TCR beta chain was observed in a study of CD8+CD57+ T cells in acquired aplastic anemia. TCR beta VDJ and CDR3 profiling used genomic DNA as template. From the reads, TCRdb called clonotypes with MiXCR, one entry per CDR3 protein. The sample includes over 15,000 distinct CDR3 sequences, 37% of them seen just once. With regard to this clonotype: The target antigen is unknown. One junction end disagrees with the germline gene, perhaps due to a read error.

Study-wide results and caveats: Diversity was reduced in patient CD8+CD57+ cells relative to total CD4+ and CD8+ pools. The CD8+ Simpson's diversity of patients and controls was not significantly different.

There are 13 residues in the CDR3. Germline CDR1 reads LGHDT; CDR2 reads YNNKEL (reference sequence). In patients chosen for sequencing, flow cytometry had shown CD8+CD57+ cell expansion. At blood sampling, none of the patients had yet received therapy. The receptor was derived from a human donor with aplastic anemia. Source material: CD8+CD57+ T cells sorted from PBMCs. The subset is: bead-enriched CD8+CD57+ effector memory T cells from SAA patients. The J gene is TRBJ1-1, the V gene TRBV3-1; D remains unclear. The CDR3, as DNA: TGTGCCGGCAGTAGGGTATGGTGGACTGAAGCTTTCTTT. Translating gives CAGSRVWWTEAFF.